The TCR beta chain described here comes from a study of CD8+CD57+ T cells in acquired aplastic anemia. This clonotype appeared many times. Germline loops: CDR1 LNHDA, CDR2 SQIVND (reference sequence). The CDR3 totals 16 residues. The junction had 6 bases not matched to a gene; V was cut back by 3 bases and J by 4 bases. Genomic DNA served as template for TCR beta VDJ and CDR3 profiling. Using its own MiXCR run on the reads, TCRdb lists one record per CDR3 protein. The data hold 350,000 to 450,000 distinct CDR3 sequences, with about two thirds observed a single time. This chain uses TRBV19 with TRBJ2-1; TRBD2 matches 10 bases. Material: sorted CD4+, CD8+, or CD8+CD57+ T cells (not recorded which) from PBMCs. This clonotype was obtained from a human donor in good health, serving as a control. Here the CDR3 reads CASSIQRGGGYNEQFF. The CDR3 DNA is TGTGCCAGTAGTATCCAGCGGGGGGGCGGGTACAATGAGCAGTTCTTC.